This entry describes one T cell receptor beta chain. Assay: immunoSEQ multiplex PCR; the TCRdb copy retains only in-frame clones and omits some. This table has tens of thousands of clones, about nine tenths appearing once. The J segment lost 7 bases and the V segment lost 4 bases, leaving 11 bases of the junction unmatched. CDR3 size: 15 residues. Germline CDR1 SGHRS, CDR2 YFSETQ. This sample's time point: after dendritic cell vaccination, including at tumor progression/relapse. The source of the sample is a study of glioma-infiltrating T cells after dendritic cell vaccination. The receptor was derived from a human donor with glioblastoma. Sequencing was performed on blood, taken after dendritic cell vaccination. The chain has TRBV5-1 and TRBJ1-2, with 9 bases matching TRBD1. The DNA for the CDR3 is TGCGCCAGCAGCCAGCAGGACAGGGGAAAGGGTGGCTACACCTTC. This gives the protein CASSQQDRGKGGYTF.